This T cell receptor beta chain stems from a study of blood T cell repertoires in COVID-19. Sequencing used immunoSEQ multiplex PCR; TCRdb keeps in-frame clones, though not all of them. The table lists more than 300,000 clones, approximately 90% of them singletons. Germline lookup yields CDR1 LNHDA and CDR2 SQIVND (reference sequence). The CDR3 has 15 residues. Unmatched junction bases numbered 3, after V lost 3 bases and J lost 7 bases. Those enrolled, adults aged roughly 18 to 95 years, came from about two dozen US areas. Donors were grouped by their self-reported clinical history. The chain carries TRBV19 and TRBJ2-1; 13 nucleotides match TRBD2. This sequence was found in a woman aged 30 to 39 who had recovered from COVID-19. Material: PBMCs or T cells enriched from blood (not recorded which). CDR3 nucleotide sequence: TGTGCCAGTAGTATGGGGACTAGCGGGGATAATGAGCAGTTCTTC. Its protein product is CASSMGTSGDNEQFF.